These 14 T cell receptor beta chains originate from one sample sequenced in a study of T-cell reconstitution after alpha-beta-depleted transplantation in children. It was with unique molecular identifiers that the TCRbeta library was prepared. TCRdb re-called the PCR reads through MiXCR, storing one row per CDR3 protein. This sample yields about 400,000 distinct CDR3 sequences, of which 15% to 20% are seen a single time; around 30% belongs to the top ten. Sequenced here: PBMCs, mostly from graft donor cells, sampled 360 days after TCRalphabeta/CD19-depleted stem cell transplant. These receptors all come from a boy under three years old who had a stem cell transplant for Wiskott-Aldrich syndrome, so the T cells may come from the graft donor.

In its sample, this clonotype was seen a few times. V gene TRBV5-1 combines with J gene TRBJ2-7; 7 positions agree with TRBD2. In germline, CDR1 is SGHRS, CDR2 YFSETQ. Trimming cost V 4 bases and J 2 bases; bases outside gene matches: 12. The CDR3 is 16 residues long. In DNA form, the CDR3 reads TGCGCCAGCAGCCCTGGGACTACCCTCCTACCCTACGAGCAGTACTTC. Translating gives CASSPGTTLLPYEQYF.

This rearrangement joins TRBV24-1 to TRBJ2-1, with a weak D call TRBD1 (5 bases). Germline-derived CDR1 and CDR2 are KGHDR and SFDVKD. V dropped 6 bases and J dropped 10 bases, with 15 bases sitting between them. The CDR3 is 13 residues long. The DNA of the CDR3 is TGTGCCACCAGTAGGGGCCCGACTGGAGAGCAGTTCTTC. This gives the protein CATSRGPTGEQFF.

CDR3 residues: CASSSQGRTDTQYF. Here the CDR3 DNA reads TGCGCCAGCAGCTCCCAGGGCCGCACAGATACGCAGTATTTT. The rearrangement links TRBV5-1 to TRBJ2-3; a possible D gene is TRBD1 (5 bases). In germline, CDR1 is SGHRS, CDR2 YFSETQ. CDR3 size: 14 residues. Trimming pared 3 bases from V and 1 base from J, leaving 9 bases between.

This clonotype was seen a few times. V usage is TRBV20-1 and J usage is TRBJ2-1; 12 bases match TRBD2. Germline values: CDR1 DFQATT, CDR2 SNEGSKA (reference sequence). The CDR3 runs to 15 residues. Germline trimming cut 6 bases from V and 1 base from J; bases unmatched to any gene: 4. CDR3 region: CSALAGGLSYNEQFF. DNA of the CDR3: TGCAGTGCGCTAGCGGGGGGGCTTTCCTACAATGAGCAGTTCTTC.

The chain recombines TRBV20-1 with TRBJ2-4; D is undetermined. Germline values: CDR1 DFQATT, CDR2 SNEGSKA (reference sequence). The ends were cut back, 0 bases at V and 0 bases at J, with 9 bases in the middle. The CDR3 has 15 amino acids. The CDR3 reads CSARDPALAKNIQYF. The CDR3, as DNA: TGCAGTGCTAGAGACCCCGCTTTAGCCAAAAACATTCAGTACTTC.

The J gene is TRBJ2-7, the V gene TRBV15; 10 nucleotides line up with TRBD1. CDR1 and CDR2 from the germline V gene are LNHNV and YYDKDF (reference sequence). The CDR3 extends over 17 amino acids. V lost 1 base, J lost 2 bases, and 8 bases stayed unmatched. The CDR3 sequence: CATSRALPGTGAYEQYF. DNA of the CDR3: TGTGCCACCAGCAGAGCCCTACCCGGGACAGGGGCCTACGAGCAGTACTTC. The variable domain in full, with the rest retrieved from reference TRBV15 and TRBJ2-7, is DAMVIQNPRYQVTQFGKPVTLSCSQTLNHNVMYWYQQKSSQAPKLLFHYYDKDFNNEADTPDNFQSRRPNTSFCFLDIRSPGLGDTAMYLCATSRALPGTGAYEQYFGPGTRLTVT.

The chain employs TRBV20-1 and TRBJ2-2; D remains ambiguous. There are 14 residues in the CDR3. V lost 3 bases to trimming and J lost 5 bases, with 13 bases between them. Germline V gene lookup returns CDR1 DFQATT and CDR2 SNEGSKA (reference sequence). Here the CDR3 reads CSARDLLGTGELFF. The CDR3, as DNA: TGCAGTGCTAGGGACCTCTTGGGGACCGGGGAGCTGTTTTTT.

This clonotype has a count of ten or more. The J gene is TRBJ2-7, the V gene TRBV10-3; 10 bases line up with TRBD1. The CDR3 loop spans 13 amino acids. Germline CDR1 and CDR2: ENHRY and SYGVKD. V lost 8 bases to trimming and J lost 4 bases; unmatched junction nucleotides: 5. The chain's CDR3 is CAIRQGAAYEQYF. CDR3 DNA sequence: TGTGCCATCCGACAGGGGGCAGCGTACGAGCAGTACTTC.

In its sample, this clonotype was seen a few times. The rearrangement links TRBV7-2 to TRBJ2-2, with 7 nucleotides matching TRBD2. Trimming took 5 bases from V and 1 from J; bases not matched to a gene: 7. The CDR3 contains 16 residues. The germline V gene encodes CDR1 SGHTA and CDR2 FQGNSA. DNA for the CDR3: TGTGCCAGCAGCGAGGGAGGCGGGAGGAACACCGGGGAGCTGTTTTTT. This sequence encodes CASSEGGGRNTGELFF.

CDR3 DNA sequence: TGTGCCAGCAGTCCTGACAGAGACTACACTGAAGCTTTCTTT. It codes for CASSPDRDYTEAFF. The rearrangement uses TRBV6-2 or TRBV6-3 and TRBJ1-1; a possible D gene is TRBD1 (5 bases). Germline assignment: CDR1 MNHEY and CDR2 SVGEGT. V lost 5 bases to trimming and J lost 3 bases, with 13 bases between them. The CDR3 totals 14 residues.

The chain recombines TRBV18 with TRBJ2-1, with 9 bases that match TRBD2. V was pared by 2 bases and J by 0 bases, with 14 bases of the junction left unmatched. Germline V gene lookup returns CDR1 KGHSH and CDR2 LQKENI. The CDR3 length is 20 residues. The CDR3 sequence: CASSPSRAGGLESSYNEQFF. The CDR3 bases are TGTGCCAGCTCACCAAGTAGGGCGGGAGGGCTTGAAAGCTCCTACAATGAGCAGTTCTTC.

The rearrangement uses TRBV11-2 and TRBJ2-1, with D perhaps matching TRBD2 (7 bases). Trimming removed 4 bases at V and 1 base at J, with 20 bases between. This CDR3 region has 18 residues. Germline V gene data show CDR1 as SGHAT and CDR2 as FQNNGV. CDR3 sequence reads: CASSSLEGGAGSYNEQFF. In nucleotides, the CDR3 is TGTGCCAGCAGCTCATTAGAGGGGGGAGCGGGGTCCTACAATGAGCAGTTCTTC.

This chain joins TRBV20-1 and TRBJ2-1; unclear D gene. Per germline, CDR1 DFQATT and CDR2 SNEGSKA (reference sequence). The length of the CDR3 is 12 residues. V lost 7 bases and J 5 bases, leaving 12 bases between the germline ends. This CDR3 reads CSGSGLHNEQFF. CDR3 DNA sequence: TGCAGTGGTTCGGGTCTTCACAATGAGCAGTTCTTC.

This clonotype was observed a few times. This sequence joins TRBV12-3 or TRBV12-4 and TRBJ2-1; maybe TRBD2 (6 bases). The V end lost 8 bases, the J end lost 3 bases, and 23 bases lay between the germline ends. This CDR3 has 17 residues. DNA for the CDR3: TGTGCCAGCGCCTCAAAGCCGGGGGTGACCATCTACAATGAGCAGTTCTTC. Amino acids: CASASKPGVTIYNEQFF.